The 22 T cell receptor beta chains presented below share a single source sample, sequenced in a study of T cell changes during pregnancy in multiple sclerosis. The method was immunoSEQ multiplex PCR; TCRdb's version includes in-frame clones alone and lacks a portion of them. The repertoire has 25,000 to 35,000 clones, 80% to 90% of them found once; the top ten carry approximately 0.69%. Sequenced material: CD4+ T cells from peripheral blood mononuclear cells, taken in the first trimester of pregnancy. The receptors come from a female donor in good health, enrolled as a control in a pregnancy study.

J is TRBJ1-2 and V is TRBV19; TRBD1 might be the D (5 bases). The V gene's germline CDR1 is LNHDA and CDR2 SQIVND (reference sequence). The length of the CDR3 is 15 residues. With 5 bases removed from V and 4 bases from J, the gap between germline ends came to 17 bases. As DNA, the CDR3 is TGTGCCAGTAGTGCCTCCCTCGGGGGAGGCTATGGCTACACCTTC. It translates to CASSASLGGGYGYTF.

CDR3 nucleotides: TGTGCCTGGAGGATCTCCCTCGACAGTCGCTCCTATAATTCACCCCTCCACTTT. The encoded protein is CAWRISLDSRSYNSPLHF. This chain uses TRBV30 with TRBJ1-6, with D maybe TRBD1 (5 bases). Germline loops: CDR1 GTSNPN, CDR2 SVGIG (reference sequence). The V gene lost 3 bases and the J gene lost 0 bases, with 18 bases spanning the gap. The CDR3 length is 18 residues. Based on the CDR3 plus reference TRBV30 and TRBJ1-6, the full variable domain is SQTIHQWPATLVQPVGSPLSLECTVEGTSNPNLYWYRQAAGRGLQLLFYSVGIGQISSEVPQNLSASRPQDRQFILSSKKLLLSDSGFYLCAWRISLDSRSYNSPLHFGNGTRLTVT.

This chain connects TRBV4-1 to TRBJ1-5; D uncertain. Germline V lookup: CDR1 MGHRA, CDR2 YSYEKL. The ends were cut back, 1 base at V and 5 bases at J, with 6 bases in the middle. This CDR3 is built from 13 residues. CDR3 amino acids: CASSQVRDQPQHF. The CDR3 coding sequence is TGCGCCAGCAGCCAAGTACGGGATCAGCCCCAGCATTTT.

The chain uses TRBV11-2 and TRBJ1-6; TRBD1 matches 8 bases. The V gene end was trimmed by 5 bases and the J gene end by 9 bases; junction bases not matched to a gene: 9. The CDR3 contains 15 residues. Germline V gene data show CDR1 as SGHAT and CDR2 as FQNNGV. CDR3 DNA: TGTGCCAGCAGCCAGGTTGGGACAGGCGCTTCACCCCTCCACTTT. It encodes CASSQVGTGASPLHF. The whole variable domain, filled in from reference TRBV11-2 and TRBJ1-6, reads EAGVAQSPRYKIIEKRQSVAFWCNPISGHATLYWYQQILGQGPKLLIQFQNNGVVDDSQLPKDRFSAERLKGVDSTLKIQPAKLEDSAVYLCASSQVGTGASPLHFGNGTRLTVT.

The chain is built from TRBV7-2 and TRBJ1-2; a possible D gene is TRBD1 (5 bases). Trimming shortened V by 1 base and J by 4 bases, and 19 bases separated the two germline ends. CDR3 size: 17 residues. Germline CDR1 and CDR2: SGHTA and FQGNSA. The CDR3: CASSLGPEAGTTYGYTF. The CDR3 DNA reads TGTGCCAGCAGCTTAGGACCCGAGGCAGGGACTACCTATGGCTACACCTTC.

J is TRBJ2-1 and V is TRBV7-2; TRBD2 aligns across 10 bases. This CDR3 region has 15 residues. The junction had 4 bases not matched to a gene; V was cut back by 6 bases and J by 2 bases. Per the germline V gene, CDR1 is SGHTA and CDR2 is FQGNSA. The CDR3 here is CASRNGLAAYNEQFF. The CDR3 region has the DNA TGTGCCAGCAGAAACGGACTAGCGGCCTACAATGAGCAGTTCTTC. Combining the CDR3 with reference TRBV7-2 and TRBJ2-1 gives the whole variable domain GAGVSQSPSNKVTEKGKDVELRCDPISGHTALYWYRQSLGQGLEFLIYFQGNSAPDKSGLPSDRFSAERTGGSVSTLTIQRTQQEDSAVYLCASRNGLAAYNEQFFGPGTRLTVL.

J is TRBJ2-7 and V is TRBV9, with TRBD1 as a possible D gene (6 bases). The CDR3 is 15 residues long. V shed 3 bases and J shed 0 bases, with 13 bases lying between them. CDR1 is SGDLS and CDR2 is YYNGEE in the germline V gene. The CDR3 DNA reads as TGTGCCAGCAGCGGACAGGTCGATAGCTCCTACGAGCAGTACTTC. This encodes CASSGQVDSSYEQYF. Full variable domain (rest looked up from reference TRBV9 and TRBJ2-7): DSGVTQTPKHLITATGQRVTLRCSPRSGDLSVYWYQQSLDQGLQFLIQYYNGEERAKGNILERFSAQQFPDLHSELNLSSLELGDSALYFCASSGQVDSSYEQYFGPGTRLTVT.

The CDR3 sequence is CASSHNPYASGGDWDTQYF. The CDR3 coding sequence is TGTGCCAGCAGCCACAACCCGTACGCTAGCGGGGGGGATTGGGATACGCAGTATTTT. The V gene is TRBV14, the J gene TRBJ2-3, with TRBD2 identical over 12 bases. The CDR3 is 19 amino acids. V dropped 3 bases and J dropped 6; count of bases not matched to a gene: 16. CDR1 and CDR2 (germline): SGHDN, FVKESK.

This clone came up once. V usage is TRBV30 and J usage is TRBJ2-2; D uncertain. This CDR3 has 14 residues. V was shortened by 2 bases and J by 3 bases, with 10 bases between the two germline ends. The germline V gene encodes CDR1 GTSNPN and CDR2 SVGIG (reference sequence). The CDR3 DNA sequence: TGTGCCTGGAGTATCCGTGTTGACACCGGGGAGCTGTTTTTT. This codes for CAWSIRVDTGELFF. Using reference TRBV30 and TRBJ2-2 for the parts outside the CDR3, the full variable domain is SQTIHQWPATLVQPVGSPLSLECTVEGTSNPNLYWYRQAAGRGLQLLFYSVGIGQISSEVPQNLSASRPQDRQFILSSKKLLLSDSGFYLCAWSIRVDTGELFFGEGSRLTVL.

V gene TRBV7-6 combines with J gene TRBJ1-3, with TRBD1 identical over 9 bases. This CDR3 is built from 15 residues. V lost 4 bases to trimming and J lost 4 bases; unmatched junction nucleotides: 5. Germline V CDR1 and CDR2: SGHVS, FNYEAQ. CDR3 coding DNA: TGTGCCAGCAGCTCGGGACAGGGTCGGGGAAACACCATATATTTT. It yields the protein CASSSGQGRGNTIYF.

This chain uses TRBV9 with TRBJ1-2; 7 nucleotides align to TRBD1. Trimming removed 4 bases from V and 5 bases from J; junction bases left unmatched: 8. There are 14 residues in the CDR3. The germline CDR1 and CDR2 sequences are SGDLS and YYNGEE. The CDR3 reads CASSPDTGDYGYTF. The CDR3 nucleotides read TGTGCCAGCAGCCCCGATACAGGGGATTATGGCTACACCTTC.

This rearrangement joins TRBV9 to TRBJ2-5, with 11 bases that match TRBD1. There are 16 residues in the CDR3. Germline CDR1 reads SGDLS; CDR2 reads YYNGEE. J was trimmed by 1 base and V by 3 bases; bases with no gene match: 5. CDR3 loop: CASSAGTGGAQETQYF. The CDR3 DNA follows: TGTGCCAGCAGCGCTGGGACAGGGGGGGCCCAAGAGACCCAGTACTTC.

The rearrangement joins TRBV27 to TRBJ2-1, with 8 positions matching TRBD1. Germline trimming cut 6 bases from V and 8 bases from J; bases unmatched to any gene: 12. This CDR3 comprises 15 residues. Per the germline V gene, CDR1 is MNHEY and CDR2 is SMNVEV (reference sequence). The CDR3: CASSAGTGYPHEQFF. The DNA for the CDR3 is TGTGCCAGCAGCGCCGGGACAGGTTATCCCCATGAGCAGTTCTTC.

The CDR3 DNA reads as TGTGCCAGCAGGACTAGCGGGTATAGCACAGATACGCAGTATTTT. This codes for CASRTSGYSTDTQYF. This chain links TRBV7-2 with TRBJ2-3, with 10 nucleotides matching TRBD2. V was pared by 6 bases and J by 0 bases, with 3 bases of the junction left unmatched. CDR1 SGHTA and CDR2 FQGNSA come from the germline V gene. CDR3 length: 15 amino acids.

This clone was found once. The CDR3: CASSLGQYEQYF. The CDR3 DNA follows: TGTGCCAGCAGTTTGGGACAATACGAGCAGTACTTC. This sequence joins TRBV6-6 and TRBJ2-7; the D gene is possibly TRBD1 (6 bases). Deletions cut 4 bases from V and 4 bases from J, with 8 bases between. This CDR3 spans 12 amino acids. Germline V gives CDR1 MNHNY, CDR2 SVGAGI (reference sequence).

The chain carries TRBV7-2 and TRBJ2-3, with D perhaps matching TRBD1 (5 bases). Per germline, CDR1 SGHTA and CDR2 FQGNSA. Trimming left V 0 bases short and J 4 bases short, with 11 bases between. The CDR3 is 15 residues long. The DNA of the CDR3 is TGTGCCAGCAGCTTAGCCGGCAGGGCGGCAGATACGCAGTATTTT. Translation gives CASSLAGRAADTQYF.

J is TRBJ2-7 and V is TRBV27, with D unclear. The CDR3 consists of 14 residues. Trimming stripped 5 bases from V and 2 bases from J, with 13 bases between. The germline gives CDR1 MNHEY, CDR2 SMNVEV (reference sequence). The CDR3 sequence is CASSPWQEPYEQYF. CDR3 nucleotides: TGTGCCAGCAGTCCGTGGCAGGAACCCTACGAGCAGTACTTC.

The chain joins TRBV4-2 to TRBJ1-6, with TRBD1 matching over 7 bases. With 5 bases clipped from V and 8 bases from J, the junction kept 6 bases outside the gene matches. The CDR3 spans 14 residues. Germline V gene sequence: CDR1 LGHNA, CDR2 YNFKEQ. CDR3 region: CASSSDRVDSPLHF. The CDR3 DNA reads as TGTGCCAGCAGCTCAGACAGGGTTGATTCACCCCTCCACTTT.

This chain uses TRBV2 with TRBJ1-1; TRBD1 aligns across 7 bases. Germline-derived CDR1 and CDR2 are SNHLY and FYNNEI. With V trimmed by 6 bases and J by 6 bases, 13 bases remained unmatched. The CDR3 loop spans 15 amino acids. This CDR3 is CASSQNSDRASEAFF. CDR3 DNA sequence: TGTGCCAGCAGCCAGAACAGCGACAGGGCCTCTGAAGCTTTCTTT. Filled out from reference TRBV2 and TRBJ1-1, the complete variable domain reads EPEVTQTPSHQVTQMGQEVILRCVPISNHLYFYWYRQILGQKVEFLVSFYNNEISEKSEIFDDQFSVERPDGSNFTLKIRSTKLEDSAMYFCASSQNSDRASEAFFGQGTRLTVV.

The V call is TRBV5-4, the J call TRBJ1-4, with D possibly being TRBD1 (6 bases). With 4 bases removed from V and 5 bases from J, the gap between germline ends came to 15 bases. The germline CDR1 and CDR2 sequences are SGHNT and YYREEE (reference sequence). The CDR3 is made up of 15 amino acids. This chain's CDR3 is CASSTQGPLNEKLFF. The CDR3 region has the DNA TGTGCCAGCAGCACACAGGGACCTCTAAATGAAAAACTGTTTTTT.

The chain couples TRBV6-6 to TRBJ2-7; no clear D gene. V lost 8 bases and J 3 bases, leaving 11 bases between the germline ends. The CDR3 runs to 12 residues. Germline V gene lookup returns CDR1 MNHNY and CDR2 SVGAGI (reference sequence). The CDR3 sequence: CASAPGLYEQYF. The CDR3 bases are TGTGCCAGCGCGCCAGGCCTCTACGAGCAGTACTTC.

The J gene is TRBJ1-5, the V gene TRBV10-3; 7 bases agree with TRBD1. Trimming at V came to 3 bases and at J to 2 bases, leaving 10 bases not matched to a gene. Germline-derived CDR1 and CDR2 are ENHRY and SYGVKD. The CDR3 loop spans 17 amino acids. The CDR3 loop is CAISEKQGFEGNQPQHF. The CDR3 DNA sequence: TGTGCCATCAGTGAAAAACAGGGGTTTGAAGGCAATCAGCCCCAGCATTTT.